The sample holds one count of the clone carrying this T cell receptor beta chain. The data belong to a study of blood T cell repertoires in COVID-19. The V segment lost 4 bases and the J segment 4 bases; nucleotides outside the gene matches: 7. Germline values: CDR1 LGHNA, CDR2 YSLEER. CDR3 length: 15 amino acids. In the original analysis: Counts of nucleated cells, estimated from reference gene primer amplification, were obtained. Some clones are missing from TCRdb's copy, which holds only in-frame ones; the method was immunoSEQ multiplex PCR. Clone size and the V and J calls come from that table; the DNA yielded D and trimming. The profile shows about 260,000 clones, about 83% of them singletons.

Sequenced sample: peripheral blood. This chain connects TRBV4-3 to TRBJ2-7; TRBD2 agrees at 10 bases. The sequence came from a woman aged 45 to 65 who had recovered from COVID-19. Here the CDR3 reads CASSPVAGGVYEQYF. The CDR3 DNA reads TGCGCCAGCAGCCCTGTAGCGGGGGGCGTATACGAGCAGTACTTC.